This TCR beta chain was sequenced for a study of shared clonotypes between healthy human individuals. Overall study results and limits: Investigators collected only blood, and repertoires in tissues likely differ. Four donors had approximately 4.6% of their naive CD4 clonotypes in common.

The test was conducted at deep level. This table comes from immunoSEQ multiplex PCR, and its TCRdb copy is limited to in-frame clones, with some not included. This repertoire shows over 950,000 clones, 70% to 85% found once; its top ten account for almost 0.9%. J lost 2 bases, V lost 3 bases, and 7 bases had no gene match. The germline V gene has CDR1 MNHNS and CDR2 SASEGT. This CDR3 region has 17 residues. This clone has only one observation. The antigen is not known. The chain is built from TRBV6-1 and TRBJ2-6, with TRBD1 identical over 7 bases. The clonotype was recovered from a young man in good health. Some clones in this sample may be carry-over from other donors' samples. Sequenced: memory CD4+ T cells from PBMCs. Subset defined: CD45RA-negative fraction. CDR3 bases: TGTGCCAGCAGTGATCCAAACCAGGGGGCTGGGGCCAACGTCCTGACTTTC. Translating it yields CASSDPNQGAGANVLTF.